This T cell receptor beta chain was found in a study of CD8 T cells in Susac syndrome. Across the whole study: Intravenous immunoglobulin alone or corticosteroids were being given to patients with Susac syndrome at blood draw, unless they were therapy-naive.

With random hexamers, roughly 0.45 to 1 ug RNA was reverse transcribed. MiXCR, run by TCRdb on the immunoSEQ multiplex PCR reads, gives a single entry per CDR3 protein. Seen here are 80,000 or so distinct CDR3 sequences, 85% to 95% observed once, and the top ten hold more than 0.5%. This CDR3 is 18 amino acids long. Per germline, CDR1 SGHRS and CDR2 YFSETQ. V gave up 6 bases and J gave up 0 bases; unmatched junction bases: 13. The TCR originated in a human donor with Susac syndrome. The sequencing input was CD4+ T cells from PBMCs. The chain recombines TRBV5-1 with TRBJ1-1, with 11 bases aligning to TRBD1. CDR3 in amino acids: CASKSGQGAPTMNTEAFF. For the CDR3, the DNA is TGCGCCAGCAAGTCAGGACAGGGGGCCCCGACGATGAACACTGAAGCTTTCTTT.